The TCR beta chain under discussion was sequenced for a study of blood T cell repertoires in COVID-19. The CDR3 runs 15 residues. V lost 0 bases, J lost 0 bases, and 4 bases lay in between. From germline, CDR1 is SGHKS and CDR2 YYEKEE (reference sequence). Only a few counts were recorded for this clone. This table comes from immunoSEQ multiplex PCR, and its TCRdb copy is limited to in-frame clones, with some not included. This sample has hundreds of thousands of clones, with about 82% found just once. Sequenced input: peripheral blood. The chain carries TRBV5-5 and TRBJ1-6; D call uncertain. This clonotype was sampled from a human donor in a cohort sampled during active COVID-19. The CDR3 loop is CASSLDSSYNSPLHF. In DNA form, the CDR3 reads TGTGCCAGCAGCTTGGACAGCTCCTATAATTCACCCCTCCACTTT.